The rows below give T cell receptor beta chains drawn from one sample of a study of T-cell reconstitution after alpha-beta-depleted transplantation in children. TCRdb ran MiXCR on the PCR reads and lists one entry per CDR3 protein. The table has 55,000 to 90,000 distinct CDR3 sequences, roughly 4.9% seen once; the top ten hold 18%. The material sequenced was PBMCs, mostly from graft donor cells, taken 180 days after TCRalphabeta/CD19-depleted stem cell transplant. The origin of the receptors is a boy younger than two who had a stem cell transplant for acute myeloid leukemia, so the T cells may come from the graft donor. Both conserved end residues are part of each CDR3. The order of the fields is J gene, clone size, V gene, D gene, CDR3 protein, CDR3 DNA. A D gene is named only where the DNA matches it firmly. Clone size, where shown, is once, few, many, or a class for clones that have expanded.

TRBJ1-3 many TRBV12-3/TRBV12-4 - CASRQTDRSGNTIYF TGTGCCAGCAGACAGACAGACCGCTCTGGAAACACCATATATTTT
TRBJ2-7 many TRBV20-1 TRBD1 CSVQPGQGYEQYF TGCAGTGTTCAACCGGGACAGGGTTACGAGCAGTACTTC
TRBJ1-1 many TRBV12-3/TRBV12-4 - CASTSGLAEAFF TGTGCCAGCACCTCCGGGCTGGCTGAAGCTTTCTTT
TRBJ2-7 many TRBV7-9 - CASSLGGPIYEQYF TGTGCCAGCAGCTTAGGGGGACCTATCTACGAGCAGTACTTC
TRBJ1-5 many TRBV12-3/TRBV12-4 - CASSSRTLSNQPQHF TGTGCCAGCAGCTCCCGGACACTTAGCAATCAGCCCCAGCATTTT
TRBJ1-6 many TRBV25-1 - CASSQPGKNSPLHF TGTGCCAGCAGCCAACCGGGCAAAAATTCACCCCTCCACTTT
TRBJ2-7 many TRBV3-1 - CASSQSPPRGSEMYF TGTGCCAGCAGCCAAAGTCCCCCCCGGGGGTCAGAGATGTACTTC
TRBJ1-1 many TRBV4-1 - CASSQEGRRRDLWRPQNTEAFF TGCGCCAGCAGCCAAGAAGGAAGACGGAGGGACCTGTGGAGACCCCAGAACACTGAAGCTTTCTTT
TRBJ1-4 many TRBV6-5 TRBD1 CASSSRTGYEKLFF TGTGCCAGCAGTTCCCGGACAGGGTACGAAAAACTGTTTTTT
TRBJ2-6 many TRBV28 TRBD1 CASSLGQYYPPGANVLTF TGTGCCAGCAGTTTGGGACAGTATTACCCCCCCGGGGCCAACGTCCTGACTTTC
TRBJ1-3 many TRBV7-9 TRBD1 CASSPPWTGPSGNTIYF TGTGCCAGCAGCCCCCCCTGGACAGGCCCCTCTGGAAACACCATATATTTT
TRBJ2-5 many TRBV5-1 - CASSLLSVEETQYF TGCGCCAGCAGCTTGCTTTCGGTTGAAGAGACCCAGTACTTC
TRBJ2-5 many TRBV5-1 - CASSPLASSKETQYF TGCGCCAGCAGCCCTCTAGCCTCTAGCAAAGAGACCCAGTACTTC
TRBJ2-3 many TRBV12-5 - CASHWWGETDTQYF TGTGCTAGCCATTGGTGGGGGGAAACGGATACGCAGTATTTT
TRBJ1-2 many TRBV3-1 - CASSQPPGGGFYGYTF TGTGCCAGCAGCCAACCCCCGGGCGGGGGCTTCTATGGCTACACCTTC
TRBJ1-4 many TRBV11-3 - CASSATNEKLFF TGTGCCAGCAGTGCAACTAATGAAAAACTGTTTTTT
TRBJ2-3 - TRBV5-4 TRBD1 CASSTPTGGTDTQYF TGTGCCAGCAGCACTCCGACAGGGGGAACAGATACGCAGTATTTT
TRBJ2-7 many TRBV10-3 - CAIRETYEQYF TGTGCCATCAGGGAGACCTACGAGCAGTACTTC
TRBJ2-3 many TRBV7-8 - CASKSLRTDTQYF TGTGCCAGCAAATCGCTCCGAACAGATACGCAGTATTTT
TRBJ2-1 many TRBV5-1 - CASSLAGPEQFF TGCGCCAGCAGCTTGGCCGGGCCGGAGCAGTTCTTC
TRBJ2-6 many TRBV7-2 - CASSPSPSFGANVLTF TGTGCCAGCAGCCCTAGCCCAAGCTTTGGGGCCAACGTCCTGACTTTC
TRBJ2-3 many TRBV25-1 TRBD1 CASSFPTGLYTDTQYF TGTGCCAGCAGTTTTCCGACAGGGCTTTACACAGATACGCAGTATTTT
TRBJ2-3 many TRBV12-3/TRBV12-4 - CASSPDSRTLYF TGTGCCAGCAGCCCCGACTCGAGGACTCTGTATTTT